These T cell receptor beta chains were read from a single sample in a study of cytomegalovirus exposure and HLA in healthy donors. TCRdb keeps only in-frame clones here, not all; method: immunoSEQ multiplex PCR. The data hold some 130,000 clones, with about three quarters observed a single time. The sequenced material came from PBMCs. These receptors all come from a male donor in good health and CMV-seronegative. Both conserved end residues are part of each CDR3. Expanded clones get a size class; other rows say once, few or many, or leave the size out.

j_call | clone_size | v_call | cdr3_aa
TRBJ1-4 | - | TRBV6-4 | CASSDWNVRVNEKLFF
TRBJ2-2 | once | TRBV5-4 | CASSEREGLRTGELFF
TRBJ2-7 | - | TRBV4-2 | CASSPRGAGGYEQYF
TRBJ2-3 | - | TRBV6-4 | CASSEWGTGKDTQYF
TRBJ2-2 | - | TRBV7-2 | CASSLVGGDTGELFF
TRBJ2-7 | - | TRBV5-1 | CASSFRQTYEQYF
TRBJ2-5 | few | TRBV25-1 | CASSVGGRGGTQETQYF
TRBJ2-7 | - | TRBV27 | CASSFKGLTYEQYF
TRBJ2-7 | few | TRBV5-1 | CASSLLTGGHEQYF
TRBJ1-2 | - | TRBV6-4 | CASSDNPGSDYGYTF
TRBJ2-7 | - | TRBV6-6 | CASSYKTSGIYEQYF
TRBJ1-1 | - | TRBV18 | CASSRDRLNTEAFF
TRBJ2-7 | - | TRBV5-6 | CASSRLRNGNYEQYF
TRBJ2-1 | - | TRBV10-2 | CASSAGEQFF
TRBJ2-2 | - | TRBV9 | CASSVAGGSAGELFF
TRBJ1-2 | - | TRBV4-1 | CASSQVPHGTDRYGYTF
TRBJ2-7 | - | TRBV7-8 | CASTRSGGWSDEQYF
TRBJ1-3 | - | TRBV19 | CASGDRRSGNTIYF
TRBJ1-1 | - | TRBV19 | CASRGQVNTEAFF
TRBJ2-7 | - | TRBV15 | CATSTEDRGWGYEQYF
TRBJ2-1 | - | TRBV29-1 | CSVARTEGNEQFF